One sample yielded the 7 T cell receptor beta chains listed below, sequenced in a study of T cells in tuberculosis. Assay used: immunoSEQ multiplex PCR; TCRdb lists only in-frame clones, some missing. The repertoire holds roughly 35,000 clones, around 92% seen once, with roughly an eighth in the top ten. Specimen: PBMCs. The receptor source for this set is a donor aged 10-29 years with latent tuberculosis or without tuberculosis infection. Some clones in this sample may be carry-over from other donors' samples.

This chain links TRBV7-2 with TRBJ2-2; tentative D call: TRBD1 (6 bases). Trimming pared 4 bases from V and 6 bases from J, leaving 12 bases between. The length of the CDR3 is 14 residues. Germline V lookup: CDR1 SGHTA, CDR2 FQGNSA. The CDR3 spells CASSSDRGSGELFF. CDR3 DNA: TGTGCCAGCAGCTCGGACAGAGGTTCCGGGGAGCTGTTTTTT.

The chain has TRBV7-6 and TRBJ2-2; a weak D match, TRBD2 (5 bases). CDR3 length: 18 residues. Deletions cut 1 base from V and 4 bases from J, with 19 bases between. Per the germline V gene, CDR1 is SGHVS and CDR2 is FNYEAQ. The CDR3 here is CASSLESQLVLGTGELFF. In DNA, the CDR3 is TGTGCCAGCAGCTTAGAATCCCAACTAGTTTTGGGCACCGGGGAGCTGTTTTTT.

The chain recombines TRBV9 with TRBJ2-2; possible D gene TRBD2, 6 bases. The CDR3 loop spans 14 amino acids. V dropped 4 bases and J dropped 4 bases, with 11 bases sitting between them. The germline V gene encodes CDR1 SGDLS and CDR2 YYNGEE. This chain's CDR3 is CASSPVAVTGELFF. For the CDR3, the DNA is TGTGCCAGCAGCCCTGTAGCGGTCACCGGGGAGCTGTTTTTT.

The chain uses TRBV28 and TRBJ2-7; D is undetermined. The CDR3 runs to 16 residues. Germline assignment: CDR1 MDHEN and CDR2 SYDVKM. Deletions cut 7 bases from V and 2 bases from J, with 21 bases between. Here the CDR3 reads CASTPRSPERTYEQYF. DNA of the CDR3: TGTGCCAGCACCCCAAGGAGTCCTGAGAGGACCTACGAGCAGTACTTC.

This clone was recorded a few times. The identical CDR3 is also encoded by other nucleotide sequences in the sample. V and J are TRBV5-6 and TRBJ1-6; no definite D call. Germline CDR1 is SGHDT and CDR2 is YYEEEE. With 1 base removed from V and 10 bases from J, the gap between germline ends came to 6 bases. This CDR3 is built from 12 residues. The CDR3 loop is CASSLSGSPLHF. The CDR3 DNA reads TGTGCCAGCAGCTTGTCGGGGTCACCCCTCCACTTT. The full variable domain, rest sourced from reference TRBV5-6 and TRBJ1-6, is DAGVTQSPTHLIKTRGQQVTLRCSPKSGHDTVSWYQQALGQGPQFIFQYYEEEERQRGNFPDRFSGHQFPNYSSELNVNALLLGDSALYLCASSLSGSPLHFGNGTRLTVT.

The genes are TRBV7-2 and TRBJ1-1; D remains unclear. Trimming shortened V by 5 bases and J by 6 bases, and 22 bases separated the two germline ends. The germline gives CDR1 SGHTA, CDR2 FQGNSA. This CDR3 is 16 amino acids long. In DNA, the CDR3 is TGTGCCAGCAGCCCAAGACACCGTAGTAGTATGGCTGAAGCTTTCTTT. Protein sequence: CASSPRHRSSMAEAFF. Based on the CDR3 plus reference TRBV7-2 and TRBJ1-1, the full variable domain is GAGVSQSPSNKVTEKGKDVELRCDPISGHTALYWYRQSLGQGLEFLIYFQGNSAPDKSGLPSDRFSAERTGGSVSTLTIQRTQQEDSAVYLCASSPRHRSSMAEAFFGQGTRLTVV.

This chain links TRBV10-3 with TRBJ2-5; no reliable D call. Trimming pared 6 bases from V and 2 bases from J, leaving 13 bases between. The CDR3 spans 14 residues. Germline assignment: CDR1 ENHRY and CDR2 SYGVKD. CDR3 in amino acids: CAIRAGIGQETQYF. In nucleotides, the CDR3 is TGTGCCATCAGGGCAGGAATTGGTCAAGAGACCCAGTACTTC.